What follows describes a single T cell receptor (beta chain). Clones were sequenced by immunoSEQ multiplex PCR, and TCRdb holds only the in-frame ones, with some missing. The table records around 200,000 clones, 75% to 90% of them present only once. This entry comes from a study of blood T cell repertoires in COVID-19. V lost 3 bases, J lost 7 bases, and 7 bases lay in between. The CDR3 covers 12 residues. V gene TRBV12-3 or TRBV12-4 combines with J gene TRBJ1-5; D is ambiguous. The receptor was isolated from a man aged 35 to 55 who had recovered from COVID-19. Sequences were obtained from PBMCs or T cells enriched from blood (not recorded which). Written as DNA, the CDR3 is TGTGCCAGCAGTTTGAGGGAGCAGCCCCAGCATTTT. The encoded protein is CASSLREQPQHF.